These 11 T cell receptor beta chains came from one sample sequenced in a study of beta chain features in type 1 diabetes. The isolated RNA, all of it, was reverse transcribed, so expressed TCRB transcripts were what got sequenced. The repertoire was sequenced with immunoSEQ multiplex PCR; TCRdb's copy has only in-frame clones and lacks some. The table has more than 50,000 clones, around three fifths seen once; the top ten hold 2% to 2.5%. Sequenced: Tregs from blood. Receptors originate from a woman younger than 35 in good health.

The V call is TRBV5-1, the J call TRBJ1-1; 11 bases map to TRBD1. V shed 4 bases and J 2 bases; nucleotides not matched to a gene: 10. Germline loops: CDR1 SGHRS, CDR2 YFSETQ. The CDR3 sequence is 17 residues long. The CDR3 DNA reads as TGCGCCAGCAGCAGAACCGGGACAGGGGGTCAAAACACTGAAGCTTTCTTT. Translating gives CASSRTGTGGQNTEAFF.

The rearrangement uses TRBV7-8 and TRBJ2-2; 12 positions agree with TRBD2. The germline V gene has CDR1 SGHVS and CDR2 FQNEAQ. The CDR3 consists of 17 residues. Unmatched junction bases numbered 6, after V lost 5 bases and J lost 2 bases. CDR3 protein: CASSTRGLAGNTGELFF. The CDR3 region has the DNA TGTGCCAGCAGCACCAGAGGACTAGCGGGAAACACCGGGGAGCTGTTTTTT.

The chain links TRBV6-5 to TRBJ1-3; TRBD1 might be the D (5 bases). In germline, CDR1 is MNHEY, CDR2 SVGAGI. Trimming pared 0 bases from V and 2 bases from J, leaving 11 bases between. This CDR3 has 16 amino acids. The CDR3 loop is CASSYSWRGAGNTIYF. CDR3 nucleotides: TGTGCCAGCAGTTACTCATGGCGGGGGGCTGGAAACACCATATATTTT.

Only one count was recorded for this clone. This chain uses TRBV5-6 with TRBJ1-1, with 9 nucleotides matching TRBD1. The CDR3 sequence is 16 residues long. Germline loops: CDR1 SGHDT, CDR2 YYEEEE. Trimming at V came to 0 bases and at J to 3 bases, leaving 6 bases not matched to a gene. This CDR3 is CASSLVGTGHYTEAFF. In DNA form, the CDR3 reads TGTGCCAGCAGCTTGGTTGGGACAGGGCACTACACTGAAGCTTTCTTT.

This chain joins TRBV4-1 and TRBJ2-1; 7 bases match TRBD2. This CDR3 has 15 residues. With V trimmed by 2 bases and J by 12 bases, 13 bases remained unmatched. CDR1 MGHRA and CDR2 YSYEKL come from the germline V gene. The CDR3 nucleotides read TGCGCCAGCAGCCAAAGACAAGCGGGGCTGGGGGTGCAGTTCTTC. This encodes CASSQRQAGLGVQFF.

This clone was counted only a few times. The chain uses TRBV7-2 and TRBJ2-7; TRBD1 aligns across 8 bases. CDR1 and CDR2 (germline): SGHTA, FQGNSA. The junction had 9 bases not matched to a gene; V was cut back by 2 bases and J by 6 bases. The CDR3 spans 15 residues. This CDR3 is CASSLRGQGQVEQYF. The CDR3 DNA is TGTGCCAGCAGCTTAAGGGGGCAGGGACAGGTCGAGCAGTACTTC.

The CDR3 nucleotides are TGCAGCGTTGGAGGTGACGGTGAAGCTTTCTTT. Its translation is CSVGGDGEAFF. The chain links TRBV29-1 to TRBJ1-1; D is unclear. Trimming removed 4 bases at V and 7 bases at J, with 10 bases between. The CDR3 extends over 11 amino acids. Germline V gives CDR1 SQVTM, CDR2 ANQGSEA. The full variable domain, rest sourced from reference TRBV29-1 and TRBJ1-1, is SAVISQKPSRDICQRGTSLTIQCQVDSQVTMMFWYRQQPGQSLTLIATANQGSEATYESGFVIDKFPISRPNLTFSTLTVSNMSPEDSSIYLCSVGGDGEAFFGQGTRLTVV.

The chain joins TRBV23-1 to TRBJ1-2; 7 bases line up with TRBD1. TRBV23-1 is sorted into the ORF group, with uncertain function. The J segment lost 4 bases and the V segment lost 2 bases, leaving 7 bases of the junction unmatched. The CDR3 sequence is 15 residues long. CDR3 protein: CASSQQGGRVYGYTF. The CDR3 bases are TGCGCCAGCAGTCAACAGGGGGGTAGGGTCTATGGCTACACCTTC.

The chain couples TRBV19 to TRBJ2-3, with TRBD2 matching over 9 bases. The junction had 12 bases not matched to a gene; V was cut back by 8 bases and J by 6 bases. The germline gives CDR1 LNHDA, CDR2 SQIVND (reference sequence). This CDR3 is built from 15 residues. The CDR3, as DNA: TGTGCCAGTGTCCGCAAGCGGGGGGCGGCGGATACGCAGTATTTT. The encoded protein is CASVRKRGAADTQYF.

The V gene is TRBV5-6, the J gene TRBJ2-3; TRBD2 agrees at 8 bases. V lost 3 bases to trimming and J lost 0 bases; unmatched junction nucleotides: 6. The CDR3 loop spans 16 amino acids. Germline V CDR1 and CDR2: SGHDT, YYEEEE. CDR3 coding DNA: TGTGCCAGCAGCTCTCTAGCGGGCCTTAGCACAGATACGCAGTATTTT. Translating gives CASSSLAGLSTDTQYF.

This clone has only a few counts. The chain couples TRBV7-9 to TRBJ2-4, with 8 bases matching TRBD2. The germline gives CDR1 SEHNR, CDR2 FQNEAQ (reference sequence). The CDR3 length is 15 residues. J lost 7 bases, V lost 5 bases, and 10 bases had no gene match. DNA for the CDR3: TGTGCCAGCAGCCCGCTCGGGAGGGCCGGGAACATTCAGTACTTC. Encoded protein: CASSPLGRAGNIQYF.